This TCR beta chain was found in a study of response to subunit inactivated influenza vaccine. Points from the study as a whole: Only a handful of new T cells, the authors suggested, are recruited with each seasonal influenza vaccination.

This clonotype showed up just a few times. Its matching antigen is unknown. One entry per CDR3 protein results from TCRdb running MiXCR on the RT-PCR reads. The sample contains 450,000 to 550,000 distinct CDR3 sequences, over 25% of which appear only once. Germline CDR1 DFQATT, CDR2 SNEGSKA (reference sequence). V was cut by 3 bases and J by 4 bases, with 14 bases left in between. The CDR3 sequence is 14 residues long. The sequence was collected from a man aged 50-59 years who received an inactivated influenza vaccine. This chain uses TRBV20-1 with TRBJ2-3, with D hard to call. The sample in question was CD4+ T cells sorted from PBMCs, obtained 5 days after vaccination. The CDR3 is CSASFGNRADTQYF. For the CDR3, the DNA is TGCAGTGCTAGCTTTGGGAATCGGGCAGATACGCAGTATTTT.